This T cell receptor (beta chain) comes out of a study of read filtering for tumor transcriptome and immune sequencing. About the study: TCR-mapped reads were about 3.5 to 11 million with IR-seq versus roughly 80 to 1,300 with RNA-seq. Study-level results: About 81.9% of IR-seq clonotypes had one read, totaling around 3.5% of reads; RNA-seq: around 70% and 40%.

In its sample, this clonotype was seen a few times. The target antigen is unknown. Every patient had bone marrow sampled while the disease was active. From approximately 430 ng of RNA, a library with molecular barcoded alpha/delta and beta/gamma adaptors was made. One entry per CDR3 protein results from TCRdb running MiXCR on the reads. The sample records roughly 90,000 distinct CDR3 sequences, around 12% being singletons. The sequence derives from a donor at least 40 years old with multiple myeloma. The sequenced material came from a population of CD138-negative cells sorted from bone marrow.

The CDR3 reads CASSQEISGNTIYF. The CDR3 region has the DNA TGTGCCAGCAGCCAGGAAATCTCTGGAAACACCATATATTTT. The V call is TRBV4-2, the J call TRBJ1-3; D unresolved. In germline, CDR1 is LGHNA, CDR2 YNFKEQ. V lost 3 bases, J lost 0 bases, and 6 bases lay in between. The CDR3 extends over 14 amino acids.